These T cell receptor beta chains were read from a single sample in a study of blood T cell repertoires in COVID-19. Using immunoSEQ multiplex PCR, the repertoire was profiled, and TCRdb retains in-frame clones only, with some absent. This table has 200,000 to 250,000 clones, under 90% appearing once. The sample was peripheral blood. These receptors originate from a woman older than 75 with COVID-19, enrolled during active disease. The CDR3 runs from the conserved cysteine through the conserved F or W.

V gene	CDR3 protein
TRBV18	CASSPTATGTAYEQYF
TRBV3-1/TRBV3-2	CASSQRPTSRGRGQFF
TRBV5-1	CASSDSRGDTQYF
TRBV9	CASSVGGGNTIYF
TRBV28	CASSFGYTEAFF
TRBV5-6	CASSLGTGNTEAFF
TRBV3-1/TRBV3-2	CASSLLAGQPQHF
TRBV28	CASSQPPAGGPSDTQYF
TRBV24-1	CATSGTWSGGYNEQFF
TRBV12-5	CASGLAGNTEAFF
TRBV12-3/TRBV12-4	CASSYPGSPLHF
TRBV9	CASSVEAGGRSTDTQYF
TRBV28	CASSLRQGSKTQYF
TRBV6-5	CASRTGTNYEQYF
TRBV3-1/TRBV3-2	CASSQDAVAGNTIYF
TRBV5-1	CASSLGQTVSYNEQFF
TRBV14	CASSQVLGAQGTQYF
TRBV28	CASQNEGVLSYEQYF
TRBV12-2	CASRPRLAPTGELFF
TRBV5-1	CASSPGQLNTGELFF
TRBV11-2	CASSLARAGNTIYF
TRBV27	CASSDLAGDRYEQYF
TRBV6-4	CASSGGARHSNQPQHF